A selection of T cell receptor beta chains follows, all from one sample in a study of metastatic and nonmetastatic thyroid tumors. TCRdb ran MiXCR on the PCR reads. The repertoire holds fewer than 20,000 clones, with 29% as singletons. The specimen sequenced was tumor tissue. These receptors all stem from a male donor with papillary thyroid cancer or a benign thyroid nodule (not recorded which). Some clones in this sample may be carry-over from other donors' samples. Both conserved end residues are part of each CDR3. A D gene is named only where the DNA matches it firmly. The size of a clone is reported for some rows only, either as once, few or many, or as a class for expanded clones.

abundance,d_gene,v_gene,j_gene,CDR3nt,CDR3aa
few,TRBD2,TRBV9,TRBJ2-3,TGTGCCAGCAGCAACCTTCTAGCGGGGGTCGCCAAAGATACGCCGTATTTT,CASSNLLAGVAKDTPYF
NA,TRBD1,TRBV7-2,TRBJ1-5,TGTGCCAGCAGCCTTGACAGGGGCAACCAGCCCCAGCATTTT,CASSLDRGNQPQHF
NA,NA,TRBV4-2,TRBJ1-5,TGTGCCAGCAGCCAAGTAGGGGTTCAGCCCCAGCATTTT,CASSQVGVQPQHF
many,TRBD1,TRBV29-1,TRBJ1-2,TGCAGCGTTGAGACAGGGGGCTATGGCTACACCTTC,CSVETGGYGYTF
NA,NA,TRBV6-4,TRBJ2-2,TGTGCCAGCAGTGACTCGACAGACACCGGGGAGCTGTTTTTT,CASSDSTDTGELFF
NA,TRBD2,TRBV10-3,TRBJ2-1,TGTGCCACCGTACTTCTGGCGGGACTATTCTATGAGCAGTTCTTC,CATVLLAGLFYEQFF
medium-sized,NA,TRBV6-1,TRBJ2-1,TGTGCCAGCAGCCGGAATTACAATGAGCAGTTCTTC,CASSRNYNEQFF
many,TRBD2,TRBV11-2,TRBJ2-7,TGTGCCAGCAGCTCGAGGTTGCGACTAGCGGATTACGAGCAGTACTTC,CASSSRLRLADYEQYF
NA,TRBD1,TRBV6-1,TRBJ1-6,TGTGCCAGCAGCCGGGACAGGGGCGTAAATTCACCCCTCCACTTT,CASSRDRGVNSPLHF
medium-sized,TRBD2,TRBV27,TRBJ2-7,TGTGCCAGCAGTTTTCGGGAGGGCCTATACGAGCAGTACTTC,CASSFREGLYEQYF